Listed below are T cell receptor beta chains from one sample, sequenced in a study of T-cell reconstitution after alpha-beta-depleted transplantation in children. A single record per CDR3 protein comes from TCRdb applying MiXCR to the PCR reads. The data contain fewer than 700,000 distinct CDR3 sequences, 23% of them singletons. The sample consisted of PBMCs, mostly from graft donor cells, taken 360 days after TCRalphabeta/CD19-depleted stem cell transplant. The receptors shown here come from a boy in the first two years of life who had a stem cell transplant for acute myeloid leukemia, so the T cells may come from the graft donor. Each CDR3 is given with its conserved first and last residue. The D gene is left open where the match is weak. A clone size is listed for some rows: how often the clone was seen (once, few, many), or a class if it is expanded.

15 TRBD1 TRBJ2-7 . TRBV6-1 CASSEARQGAYEQYF TGTGCCAGCAGTGAAGCGAGACAGGGGGCCTACGAGCAGTACTTC
12 . TRBJ2-5 . TRBV5-1 CASTGSGETQYF TGCGCCAGCACGGGTAGCGGAGAGACCCAGTACTTC
13 . TRBJ2-6 many TRBV20-1 CSARGSGANVLTF TGCAGCGCTAGGGGTTCCGGGGCCAACGTCCTGACTTTC
16 . TRBJ2-2 many TRBV29-1 CSAQRVRGSNTGELFF TGCAGCGCCCAACGAGTTCGGGGCTCGAACACCGGGGAGCTGTTTTTT
15 TRBD2 TRBJ2-1 . TRBV7-2 CASSLGTSGLGEQFF TGTGCCAGCAGCTTGGGAACTAGCGGGTTAGGGGAGCAGTTCTTC
14 . TRBJ2-4 . TRBV7-2 CASSLLRVADIQYF TGTGCCAGCAGCTTACTTCGGGTTGCAGACATTCAGTACTTC
14 . TRBJ2-1 few TRBV29-1 CSVETAFSYNEQFF TGCAGCGTTGAGACAGCCTTCTCCTACAATGAGCAGTTCTTC
17 TRBD2 TRBJ2-3 many TRBV11-3 CASSLNRLAGDTDTQYF TGTGCCAGCAGCTTAAACCGACTAGCGGGGGACACAGATACGCAGTATTTT
14 TRBD1 TRBJ1-1 few TRBV5-6 CASSSRGGHTEAFF TGTGCCAGCAGCTCCAGGGGGGGGCACACTGAAGCTTTCTTT
12 . TRBJ1-5 many TRBV7-2 CASSSPGQPQHF TGTGCCAGCAGCTCCCCAGGTCAGCCCCAGCATTTT
15 . TRBJ1-6 . TRBV12-3/TRBV12-4 CASKAWGSYNSPLHF TGTGCCAGCAAAGCGTGGGGCTCCTATAATTCACCCCTCCACTTT
14 . TRBJ2-7 few TRBV27 CASSFGGPGYEQYF TGTGCCAGCAGTTTCGGGGGGCCGGGCTACGAGCAGTACTTC
15 . TRBJ2-5 few TRBV9 CASSVGGGRQETQYF TGTGCCAGCAGCGTCGGAGGGGGGAGGCAAGAGACCCAGTACTTC
15 TRBD1 TRBJ1-4 . TRBV25-1 CASSDWDRQNEKLFF TGTGCCAGCAGTGACTGGGACAGACAAAATGAAAAACTGTTTTTT
13 . TRBJ2-1 . TRBV29-1 CSVDGTSYNEQFF TGCAGCGTTGATGGGACTTCCTACAATGAGCAGTTCTTC
13 . TRBJ1-1 . TRBV6-1 CASRPGVNTEAFF TGTGCCAGCAGACCCGGGGTAAACACTGAAGCTTTCTTT
14 . TRBJ2-7 few TRBV27 CASSFGTPYYEQYF TGTGCCAGCAGTTTCGGGACACCTTACTACGAGCAGTACTTC
15 TRBD1 TRBJ1-5 many TRBV6-1 CASREDRGLSQPQHF TGTGCCAGCAGGGAAGACAGGGGGCTTAGTCAGCCCCAGCATTTT
16 . TRBJ2-2 . TRBV4-3 CASSQEEDSGTGELFF TGCGCCAGCAGCCAAGAAGAGGATAGCGGCACCGGGGAGCTGTTTTTT
15 TRBD1 TRBJ1-1 . TRBV4-1 CASSSTGVRNTEAFF TGCGCCAGCAGTTCTACAGGGGTTAGAAACACTGAAGCTTTCTTT
13 . TRBJ1-1 . TRBV30 CAWTRTLNTEAFF TGTGCCTGGACGCGGACTCTCAACACTGAAGCTTTCTTT
18 . TRBJ2-1 few TRBV7-6 CASSLGLSGPSSYNEQFF TGTGCCAGCAGCTTAGGATTGTCGGGTCCAAGCTCCTACAATGAGCAGTTCTTC
15 TRBD1 TRBJ2-5 . TRBV4-3 CASSQEEGAYETQYF TGCGCCAGCAGCCAAGAAGAGGGGGCGTACGAGACCCAGTACTTC
16 . TRBJ1-4 . TRBV4-2 CASSQDLGGVEEKLFF TGTGCCAGCAGCCAAGATCTGGGCGGAGTGGAGGAAAAACTGTTTTTT
15 TRBD1 TRBJ1-1 . TRBV4-3 CASSRGTGGGTEAFF TGCGCCAGCAGCCGAGGGACAGGGGGAGGCACTGAAGCTTTCTTT
14 . TRBJ2-5 many TRBV20-1 CSARAGTIQETQYF TGCAGTGCTAGAGCCGGGACGATCCAAGAGACCCAGTACTTC
14 . TRBJ1-6 many TRBV7-6 CASSSDLSNSPLHF TGTGCCAGCAGCTCCGACCTGAGTAATTCACCCCTCCACTTT
17 . TRBJ1-5 . TRBV3-1 CASSAWGGGDGNQPQHF TGTGCCAGCTCTGCTTGGGGGGGAGGGGATGGCAATCAGCCCCAGCATTTT
21 . TRBJ2-3 . TRBV12-3/TRBV12-4 CASSLYSSGQGYDEGTDTQYF TGTGCCAGCAGTTTATATTCTTCGGGGCAGGGATACGATGAAGGCACAGATACGCAGTATTTT
14 . TRBJ2-5 few TRBV7-9 CASSSPHGLETQYF TGTGCCAGCAGCTCCCCGCATGGGTTGGAGACCCAGTACTTC
15 . TRBJ2-1 few TRBV6-1 CASQLGPSSYNEQFF TGTGCCAGCCAGCTAGGACCGAGCTCCTACAATGAGCAGTTCTTC
16 TRBD2 TRBJ2-1 few TRBV5-6 CASSLYPAGGYNEQFF TGTGCCAGCAGCCTATACCCAGCGGGGGGCTACAATGAGCAGTTCTTC
13 . TRBJ2-2 . TRBV4-3 CASSRVPTGELFF TGCGCCAGCAGCCGGGTACCGACCGGGGAGCTGTTTTTT
16 TRBD1 TRBJ1-2 few TRBV12-3/TRBV12-4 CASSSQTGSLNYGYTF TGTGCCAGCAGTTCGCAGACAGGGTCCTTAAACTATGGCTACACCTTC
17 TRBD2 TRBJ2-1 . TRBV6-1 CASSRGSGGLPYNEQFF TGTGCCAGCAGTAGGGGTAGCGGGGGGCTCCCCTACAATGAGCAGTTCTTC
17 TRBD2 TRBJ2-1 few TRBV18 CASSPLRLAGAYNEQFF TGTGCCAGCTCACCCTTACGACTAGCGGGGGCCTACAATGAGCAGTTCTTC
15 . TRBJ2-3 . TRBV19 CASSQLRISTDTQYF TGTGCCAGTAGTCAACTTAGAATAAGCACAGATACGCAGTATTTT
16 . TRBJ2-2 . TRBV4-1 CASSQVQGANTGELFF TGCGCCAGCAGCCAAGTTCAGGGTGCGAACACCGGGGAGCTGTTTTTT
15 TRBD1 TRBJ1-5 . TRBV2 CASSPGTGPNQPQHF TGTGCCAGCAGCCCCGGGACAGGGCCTAATCAGCCCCAGCATTTT
14 TRBD1 TRBJ2-4 few TRBV18 CASSAGQGKDIQYF TGTGCCAGCTCAGCGGGACAGGGAAAGGACATTCAGTACTTC
19 TRBD2 TRBJ2-3 . TRBV20-1 CSASLLKLTSGGATDTQYF TGCAGTGCTAGCCTCCTAAAACTTACTAGCGGGGGGGCGACAGATACGCAGTATTTT
16 TRBD1 TRBJ1-1 . TRBV5-1 CASSLVAGTGNTEAFF TGCGCCAGCAGCTTGGTGGCCGGGACAGGGAACACTGAAGCTTTCTTT
19 TRBD2 TRBJ2-5 few TRBV4-2 CASSHGRLAGLGPRETQYF TGTGCCAGCAGCCATGGAAGACTAGCGGGGTTAGGCCCCCGGGAGACCCAGTACTTC
11 . TRBJ1-4 . TRBV7-9 CASSFEGIAVF TGTGCCAGCAGCTTCGAGGGGATCGCGGTTTTT
16 . TRBJ1-1 few TRBV20-1 CSARCGKGWSPYLMCF TGCAGTGCTAGGTGCGGGAAGGGGTGGTCCCCGTACTTGATGTGTTTT
14 . TRBJ2-7 many TRBV4-1 CASSQDPQGYEQYF TGCGCCAGCAGCCAGGATCCGCAGGGTTACGAGCAGTACTTC
14 TRBD1 TRBJ1-1 few TRBV29-1 CSAPDENRGPEAFF TGCAGCGCCCCGGACGAGAACAGGGGTCCTGAAGCTTTCTTT
14 . TRBJ2-5 . TRBV24-1 CATSPGRLEETQYF TGTGCCACCAGCCCGGGACGGCTGGAAGAGACCCAGTACTTC
17 TRBD1 TRBJ2-3 . TRBV20-1 CSASAGTGSLPTDTQYF TGCAGTGCTAGTGCCGGGACAGGCTCCCTACCCACAGATACGCAGTATTTT
17 TRBD1 TRBJ2-2 many TRBV5-1 CASSLGPETGDTGELFF TGCGCCAGCAGCTTGGGCCCCGAGACAGGGGACACCGGGGAGCTGTTTTTT